This TCR beta chain was sequenced during a study of blood T cells in healthy people across ages. Study information: Template switching captured about one barcoded beta molecule per two T cells. Notes on the study in general: Among T cells, TCR beta diversity per million cells dropped roughly linearly as age rose. Investigators treated diversity estimates from one million T cells as underestimates.

Trimming removed 5 bases from V and 11 bases from J, with 17 bases in between. The germline gives CDR1 LNHNV, CDR2 YYDKDF (reference sequence). The CDR3 loop spans 13 amino acids. On this clonotype itself: No antigen is known for it.

Primed by a sample-barcoded 5' primer and a J-beta primer mix, a second PCR proceeded for 7 to 11 cycles. A minimum of 2.5 million CDR3-containing paired-end reads was obtained for each sample. One entry per CDR3 protein results from TCRdb running MiXCR on the 5' RACE reads. The sample holds about a million distinct CDR3 sequences; about 51% are singletons and the top ten take about a fifth. This chain links TRBV15 with TRBJ2-3; D unresolved. Sequenced: blood. This TCR was sampled from a woman aged 55-70 years in good health. The CDR3 DNA follows: TGTGCCACCAGCGGATCACCCCAGACGCTGCAGTATTTT. This translates into CATSGSPQTLQYF.